This entry describes one T cell receptor beta chain. The data were taken from a study of patients and donors after allogeneic stem cell transplantation. The CDR3 has 16 residues. The V and J ends lost 2 bases and 9 bases respectively, with 17 bases between them. The germline gives CDR1 KGHSH, CDR2 LQKENI. Via MiXCR, TCRdb re-called the RT-PCR reads, giving one row per CDR3 protein. The sample gives 920,000 or so distinct CDR3 sequences, 18% of which show up once; 5% to 7.5% is in the top ten. The clonotype originates from a human donor who was either an allogeneic HSCT recipient or a stem cell or donor lymphocyte infusion donor (not recorded which). It is not recorded whose cells these are; they may come from a transplant donor. The sequencing input was blood, either unsorted or a sorted T cell fraction (not recorded which). The J gene is TRBJ1-6, the V gene TRBV18; D is perhaps TRBD1 (6 bases). CDR3 in amino acids: CASSPGLPGGGSPLHF. In DNA form, the CDR3 reads TGTGCCAGCTCACCAGGGCTACCCGGAGGGGGTTCACCCCTCCACTTT.